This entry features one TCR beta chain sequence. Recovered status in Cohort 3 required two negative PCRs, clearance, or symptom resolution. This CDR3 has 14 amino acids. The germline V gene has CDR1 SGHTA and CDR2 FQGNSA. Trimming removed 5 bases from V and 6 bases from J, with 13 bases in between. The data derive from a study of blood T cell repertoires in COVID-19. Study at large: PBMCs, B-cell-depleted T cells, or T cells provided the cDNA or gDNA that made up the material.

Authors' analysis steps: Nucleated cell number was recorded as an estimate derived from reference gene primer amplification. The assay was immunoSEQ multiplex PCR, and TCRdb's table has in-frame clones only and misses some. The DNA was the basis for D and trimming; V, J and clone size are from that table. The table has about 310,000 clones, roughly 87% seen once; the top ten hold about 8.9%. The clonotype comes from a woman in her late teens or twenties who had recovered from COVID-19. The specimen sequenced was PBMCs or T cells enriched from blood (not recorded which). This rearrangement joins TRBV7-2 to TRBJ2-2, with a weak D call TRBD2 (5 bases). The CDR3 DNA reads TGTGCCAGCAGCCTGGACGCCGGGGCCGGGGAGCTGTTTTTT. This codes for CASSLDAGAGELFF.